The sequence of this T cell receptor (beta chain) was determined in a study of shared clonotypes between healthy human individuals. Whole-study findings and limits: It was the few donors that limited the genetic and exposure-history diversity represented.

PCR replicates performed on unsorted PBMC used approximately 310 ng DNA, 25,000 to 35,000 T cell genomes. Clones were read by immunoSEQ multiplex PCR, and TCRdb kept only the in-frame ones, dropping some. The table includes 450,000 to 500,000 clones, around 73% detected once. Comment on this clone: The antigen is not known.

Unsorted samples relied on around 100 million PBMCs, which served as the source of genomic DNA. Input material: PBMCs. The source is a woman between 35 and 50 years old in good health. Some clones in this sample may be carry-over from other donors' samples.

The CDR3, as DNA: TGTGCCAGCAGCCTACAGGGGTCCCAAGAGACCCAGTACTTC. Its translation is CASSLQGSQETQYF. The chain employs TRBV7-6 and TRBJ2-5, with 7 positions matching TRBD1. This CDR3 has 14 residues. The germline gives CDR1 SGHVS, CDR2 FNYEAQ. Trimming took 5 bases from V and 1 from J; bases not matched to a gene: 4. Looking up the rest from reference TRBV7-6 and TRBJ2-5 gives the full variable domain: GAGVSQSPRYKVTKRGQDVALRCDPISGHVSLYWYRQALGQGPEFLTYFNYEAQQDKSGLPNDRFSAERPEGSISTLTIQRTEQRDSAMYRCASSLQGSQETQYFGPGTRLLVL.